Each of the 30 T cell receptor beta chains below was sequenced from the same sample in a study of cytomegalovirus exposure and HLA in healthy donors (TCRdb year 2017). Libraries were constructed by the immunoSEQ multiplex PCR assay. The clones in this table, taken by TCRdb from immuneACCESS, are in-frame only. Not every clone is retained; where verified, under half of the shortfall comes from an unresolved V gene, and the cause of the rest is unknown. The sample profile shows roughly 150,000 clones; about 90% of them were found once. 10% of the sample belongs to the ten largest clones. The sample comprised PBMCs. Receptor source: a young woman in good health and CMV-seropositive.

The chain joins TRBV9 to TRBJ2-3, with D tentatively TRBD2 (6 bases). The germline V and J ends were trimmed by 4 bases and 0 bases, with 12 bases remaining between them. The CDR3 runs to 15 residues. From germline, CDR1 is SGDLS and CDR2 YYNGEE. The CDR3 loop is CASSLLAASTDTQYF. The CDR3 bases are TGTGCCAGCAGCTTACTAGCTGCTAGCACAGATACGCAGTATTTT.

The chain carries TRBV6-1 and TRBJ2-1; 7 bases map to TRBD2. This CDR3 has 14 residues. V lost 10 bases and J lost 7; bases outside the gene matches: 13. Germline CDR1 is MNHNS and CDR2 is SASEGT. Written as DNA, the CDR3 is TGTGCCAATCCTGGGGGGGAGTCAAGGAATGAGCAGTTCTTC. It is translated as CANPGGESRNEQFF.

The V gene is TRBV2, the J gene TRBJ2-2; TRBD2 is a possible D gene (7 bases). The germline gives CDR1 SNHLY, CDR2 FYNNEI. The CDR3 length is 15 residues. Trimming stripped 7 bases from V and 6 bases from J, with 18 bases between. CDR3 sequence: CASTTSVRGPGELFF. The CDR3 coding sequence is TGTGCCAGCACTACTAGCGTCAGGGGTCCCGGGGAGCTGTTTTTT.

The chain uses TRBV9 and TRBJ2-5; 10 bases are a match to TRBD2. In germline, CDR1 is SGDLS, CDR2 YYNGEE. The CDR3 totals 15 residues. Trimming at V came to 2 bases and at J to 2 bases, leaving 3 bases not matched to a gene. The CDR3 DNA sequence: TGTGCCAGCAGCGTGTTAGCGGGAGGTCAAGAGACCCAGTACTTC. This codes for CASSVLAGGQETQYF. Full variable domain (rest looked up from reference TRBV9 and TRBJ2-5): DSGVTQTPKHLITATGQRVTLRCSPRSGDLSVYWYQQSLDQGLQFLIQYYNGEERAKGNILERFSAQQFPDLHSELNLSSLELGDSALYFCASSVLAGGQETQYFGPGTRLLVL.

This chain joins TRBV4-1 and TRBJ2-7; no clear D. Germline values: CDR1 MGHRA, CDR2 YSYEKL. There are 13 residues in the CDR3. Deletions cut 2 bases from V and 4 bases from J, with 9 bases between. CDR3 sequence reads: CASSQTWQYEQYF. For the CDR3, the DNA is TGCGCCAGCAGCCAAACCTGGCAGTACGAGCAGTACTTC.

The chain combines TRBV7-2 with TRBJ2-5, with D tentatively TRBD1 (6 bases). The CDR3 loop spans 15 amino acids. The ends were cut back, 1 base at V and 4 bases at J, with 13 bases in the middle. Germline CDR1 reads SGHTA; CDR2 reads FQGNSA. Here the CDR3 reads CASSLVDSRGETQYF. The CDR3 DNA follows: TGTGCCAGCAGCTTAGTGGACTCCAGGGGAGAGACCCAGTACTTC.

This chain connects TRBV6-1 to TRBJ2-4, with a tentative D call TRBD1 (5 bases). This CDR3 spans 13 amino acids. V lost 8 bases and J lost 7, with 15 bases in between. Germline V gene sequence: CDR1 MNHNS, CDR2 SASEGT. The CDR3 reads CASLVRGLNIQYF. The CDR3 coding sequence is TGTGCCAGCCTAGTTAGGGGATTGAACATTCAGTACTTC.

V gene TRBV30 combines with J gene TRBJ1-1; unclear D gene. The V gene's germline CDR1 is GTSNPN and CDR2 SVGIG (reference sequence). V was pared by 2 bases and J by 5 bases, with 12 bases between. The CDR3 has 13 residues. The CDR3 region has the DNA TGTGCCTGGAGTTTACAGACGGGGACTGAAGCTTTCTTT. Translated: CAWSLQTGTEAFF.

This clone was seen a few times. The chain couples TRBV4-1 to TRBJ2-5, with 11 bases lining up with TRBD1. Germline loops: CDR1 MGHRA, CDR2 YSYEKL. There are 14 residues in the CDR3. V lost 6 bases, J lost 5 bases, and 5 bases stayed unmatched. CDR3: CASSQDRGRETQYF. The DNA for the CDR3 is TGCGCCAGCAGTCAGGACAGGGGGCGGGAGACCCAGTACTTC.

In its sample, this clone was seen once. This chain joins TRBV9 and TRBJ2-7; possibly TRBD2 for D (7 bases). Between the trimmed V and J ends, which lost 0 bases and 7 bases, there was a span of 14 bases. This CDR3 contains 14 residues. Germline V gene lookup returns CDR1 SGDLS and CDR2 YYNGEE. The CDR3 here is CASSVGQGGGEQYF. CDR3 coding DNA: TGTGCCAGCAGCGTAGGGCAGGGAGGGGGAGAGCAGTACTTC.

DNA of the CDR3: TGTGCCAGTAGTAATCCCGGGACAGGGGTAAGCGGCTACACCTTC. This codes for CASSNPGTGVSGYTF. The chain carries TRBV19 and TRBJ1-2; 10 bases agree with TRBD1. Trimming removed 4 bases from V and 8 bases from J; junction bases left unmatched: 10. The CDR3 is 15 residues long. Germline values: CDR1 LNHDA, CDR2 SQIVND (reference sequence).

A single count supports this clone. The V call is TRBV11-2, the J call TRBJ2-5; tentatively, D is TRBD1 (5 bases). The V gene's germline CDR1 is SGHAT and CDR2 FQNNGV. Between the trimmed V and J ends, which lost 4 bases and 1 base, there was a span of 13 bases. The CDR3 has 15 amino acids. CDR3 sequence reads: CASSYLRGSQETQYF. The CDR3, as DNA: TGTGCCAGCAGCTACCTAAGGGGAAGCCAAGAGACCCAGTACTTC.

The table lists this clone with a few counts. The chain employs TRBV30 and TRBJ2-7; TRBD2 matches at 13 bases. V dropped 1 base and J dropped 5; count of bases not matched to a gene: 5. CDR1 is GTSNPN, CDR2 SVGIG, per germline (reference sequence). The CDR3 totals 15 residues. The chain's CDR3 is CAWSAGLAGVDEQYF. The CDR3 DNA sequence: TGTGCCTGGAGTGCCGGACTAGCGGGAGTTGACGAGCAGTACTTC.

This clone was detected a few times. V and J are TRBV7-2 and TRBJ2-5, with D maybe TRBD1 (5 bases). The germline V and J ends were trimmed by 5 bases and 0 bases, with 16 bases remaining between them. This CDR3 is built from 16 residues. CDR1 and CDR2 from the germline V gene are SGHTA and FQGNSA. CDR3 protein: CASSIDRVTYQETQYF. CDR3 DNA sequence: TGTGCCAGCAGCATAGACAGAGTAACGTACCAAGAGACCCAGTACTTC.

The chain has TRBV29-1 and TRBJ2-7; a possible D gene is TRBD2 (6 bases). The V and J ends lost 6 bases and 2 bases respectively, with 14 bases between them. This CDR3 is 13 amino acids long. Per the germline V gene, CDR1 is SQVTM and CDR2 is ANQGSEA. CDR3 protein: CSVGGAEAYEQYF. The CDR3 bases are TGCAGCGTGGGGGGAGCGGAAGCCTACGAGCAGTACTTC.

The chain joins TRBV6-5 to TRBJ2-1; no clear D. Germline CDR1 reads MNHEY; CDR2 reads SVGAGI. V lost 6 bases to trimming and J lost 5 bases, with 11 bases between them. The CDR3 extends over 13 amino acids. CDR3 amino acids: CASRVGSDNEQFF. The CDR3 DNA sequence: TGTGCCAGCAGGGTGGGCAGTGACAATGAGCAGTTCTTC.

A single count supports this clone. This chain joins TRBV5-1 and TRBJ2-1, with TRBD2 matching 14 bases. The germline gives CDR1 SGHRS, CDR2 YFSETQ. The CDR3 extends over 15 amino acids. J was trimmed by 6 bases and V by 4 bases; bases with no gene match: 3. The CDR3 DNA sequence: TGCGCCAGCAGCATGACTAGCGGGAGGGCCAATGAGCAGTTCTTC. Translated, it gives CASSMTSGRANEQFF.

CDR3 loop: CASSESLAGEQYF. DNA of the CDR3: TGCGCCAGCAGTGAGTCGCTAGCGGGGGAGCAGTACTTC. The genes are TRBV10-1 and TRBJ2-7; 9 bases fit TRBD2. CDR1 and CDR2 (germline): WNHNN, SYGVQD (reference sequence). This CDR3 spans 13 amino acids. V was pared by 0 bases and J by 7 bases, with 1 base of the junction left unmatched.

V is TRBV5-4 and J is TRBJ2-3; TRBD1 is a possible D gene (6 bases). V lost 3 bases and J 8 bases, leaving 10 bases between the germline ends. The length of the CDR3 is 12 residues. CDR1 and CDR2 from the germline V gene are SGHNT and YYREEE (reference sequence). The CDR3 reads CASSWGTLTQYF. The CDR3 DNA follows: TGTGCCAGCAGCTGGGGGACACTTACGCAGTATTTT.

The CDR3 nucleotides are TGCGCCAGCAGCCAAGATCACAGGGGAGAGACCCAGTACTTC. Amino acids: CASSQDHRGETQYF. This chain connects TRBV4-3 to TRBJ2-5; 7 positions agree with TRBD1. V lost 0 bases to trimming and J lost 4 bases; unmatched junction nucleotides: 2. Germline lookup yields CDR1 LGHNA and CDR2 YSLEER. This CDR3 spans 14 amino acids.

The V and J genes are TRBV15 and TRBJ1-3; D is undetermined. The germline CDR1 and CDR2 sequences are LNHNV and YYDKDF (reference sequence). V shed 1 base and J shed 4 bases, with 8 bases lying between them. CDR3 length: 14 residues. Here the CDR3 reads CATSRGLQGNTIYF. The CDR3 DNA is TGTGCCACCAGCAGAGGGCTCCAGGGAAACACCATATATTTT.

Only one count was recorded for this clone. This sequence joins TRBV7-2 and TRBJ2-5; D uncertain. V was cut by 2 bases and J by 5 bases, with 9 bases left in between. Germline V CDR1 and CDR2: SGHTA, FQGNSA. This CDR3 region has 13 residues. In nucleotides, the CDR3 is TGTGCCAGCAGCTTATCGTCTAGGGAGACCCAGTACTTC. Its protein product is CASSLSSRETQYF.

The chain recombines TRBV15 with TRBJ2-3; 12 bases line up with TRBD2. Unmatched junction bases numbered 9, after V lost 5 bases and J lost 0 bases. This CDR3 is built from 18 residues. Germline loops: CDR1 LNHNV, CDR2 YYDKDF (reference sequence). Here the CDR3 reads CATSGPGLAGPSTDTQYF. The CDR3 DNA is TGTGCCACCAGCGGACCGGGACTAGCGGGCCCTAGCACAGATACGCAGTATTTT. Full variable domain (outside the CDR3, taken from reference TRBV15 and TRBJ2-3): DAMVIQNPRYQVTQFGKPVTLSCSQTLNHNVMYWYQQKSSQAPKLLFHYYDKDFNNEADTPDNFQSRRPNTSFCFLDIRSPGLGDTAMYLCATSGPGLAGPSTDTQYFGPGTRLTVL.

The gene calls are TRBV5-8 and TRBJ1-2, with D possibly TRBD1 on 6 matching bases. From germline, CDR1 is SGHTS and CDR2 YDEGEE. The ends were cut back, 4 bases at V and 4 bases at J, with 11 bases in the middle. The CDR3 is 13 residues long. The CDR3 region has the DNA TGTGCCAGCAGCAAACAGGGAGCCTATGGCTACACCTTC. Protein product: CASSKQGAYGYTF.

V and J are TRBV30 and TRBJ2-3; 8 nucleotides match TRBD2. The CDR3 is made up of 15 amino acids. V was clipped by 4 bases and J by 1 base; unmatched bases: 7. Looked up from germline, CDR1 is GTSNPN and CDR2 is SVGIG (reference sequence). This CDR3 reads CAWNSGGPGTDTQYF. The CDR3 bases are TGTGCCTGGAATTCGGGAGGGCCCGGCACAGATACGCAGTATTTT.

CDR3 sequence: CASRAPGLAGGYSYEQYF. In DNA form, the CDR3 reads TGTGCCAGCAGGGCTCCGGGACTAGCGGGAGGTTACTCCTACGAGCAGTACTTC. This rearrangement joins TRBV2 to TRBJ2-7; 15 bases are a match to TRBD2. The CDR3 has 18 amino acids. V gave up 6 bases and J gave up 0 bases; unmatched junction bases: 9. Germline assignment: CDR1 SNHLY and CDR2 FYNNEI.

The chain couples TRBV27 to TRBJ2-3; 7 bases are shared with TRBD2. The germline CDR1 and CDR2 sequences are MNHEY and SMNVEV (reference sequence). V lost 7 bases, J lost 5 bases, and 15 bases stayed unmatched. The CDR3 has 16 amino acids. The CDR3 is CASTKGDYSPGDTQYF. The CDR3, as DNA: TGTGCCAGCACTAAAGGGGACTACTCTCCCGGAGATACGCAGTATTTT.

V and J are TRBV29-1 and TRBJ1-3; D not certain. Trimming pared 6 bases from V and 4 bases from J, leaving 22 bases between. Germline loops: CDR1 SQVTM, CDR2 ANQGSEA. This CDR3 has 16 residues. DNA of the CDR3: TGCAGCGTCGACGGGGTTATTGGGCAAAAGGGAAACACCATATATTTT. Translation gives CSVDGVIGQKGNTIYF. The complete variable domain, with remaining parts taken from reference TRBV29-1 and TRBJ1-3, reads SAVISQKPSRDICQRGTSLTIQCQVDSQVTMMFWYRQQPGQSLTLIATANQGSEATYESGFVIDKFPISRPNLTFSTLTVSNMSPEDSSIYLCSVDGVIGQKGNTIYFGEGSWLTVV.

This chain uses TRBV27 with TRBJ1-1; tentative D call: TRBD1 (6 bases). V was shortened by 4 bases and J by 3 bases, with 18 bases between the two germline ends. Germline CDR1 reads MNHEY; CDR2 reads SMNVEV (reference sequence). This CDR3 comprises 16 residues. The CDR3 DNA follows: TGTGCCAGCAGTTGGGGGCCGGACAGTGTCGACACTGAAGCTTTCTTT. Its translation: CASSWGPDSVDTEAFF.

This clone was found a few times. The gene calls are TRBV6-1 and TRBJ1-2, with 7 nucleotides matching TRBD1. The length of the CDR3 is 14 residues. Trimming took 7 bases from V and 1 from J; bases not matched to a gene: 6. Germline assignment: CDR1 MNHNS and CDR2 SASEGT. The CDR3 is CASNRQGGNYGYTF. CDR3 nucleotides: TGTGCCAGCAATAGACAGGGAGGTAACTATGGCTACACCTTC.